This T cell receptor (beta chain) originates from a study of OX40 agonist ivuxolimab in advanced cancers. As for the study in general: Given to patients was ivuxolimab, an agonistic anti-OX40 (CD134) antibody.

TCRdb keeps only in-frame clones here, not all; method: immunoSEQ multiplex PCR. Among about 84,000 clones, about 80% were seen once, and the ten largest hold 2.5% to 3%. About this clone itself: What it binds is not known.

Study-wide points: Within 6 weeks, CD4+ and CD8+ blood T cells expanded clonally at 0.1 to 3.0 mg/kg. Average numbers of expanded clones were greater in CD8+ T cells than in CD4+.

This clonotype was obtained from an adult with an advanced solid tumor such as melanoma, head and neck, liver or kidney cancer. This specimen was CD4+ or CD8+ T cells sorted from blood, taken in a trial of the OX40 agonist ivuxolimab.

The CDR3 DNA reads as TGTGCCAGCAGCTTAAACCTAGTCAGGGAAGAGACCCAGTACTTC. The encoded protein is CASSLNLVREETQYF. The rearrangement joins TRBV7-2 to TRBJ2-5; tentatively, D is TRBD1 (5 bases). Germline CDR1 and CDR2: SGHTA and FQGNSA. This CDR3 contains 15 residues. V was clipped by 2 bases and J by 3 bases, with 13 bases between them.